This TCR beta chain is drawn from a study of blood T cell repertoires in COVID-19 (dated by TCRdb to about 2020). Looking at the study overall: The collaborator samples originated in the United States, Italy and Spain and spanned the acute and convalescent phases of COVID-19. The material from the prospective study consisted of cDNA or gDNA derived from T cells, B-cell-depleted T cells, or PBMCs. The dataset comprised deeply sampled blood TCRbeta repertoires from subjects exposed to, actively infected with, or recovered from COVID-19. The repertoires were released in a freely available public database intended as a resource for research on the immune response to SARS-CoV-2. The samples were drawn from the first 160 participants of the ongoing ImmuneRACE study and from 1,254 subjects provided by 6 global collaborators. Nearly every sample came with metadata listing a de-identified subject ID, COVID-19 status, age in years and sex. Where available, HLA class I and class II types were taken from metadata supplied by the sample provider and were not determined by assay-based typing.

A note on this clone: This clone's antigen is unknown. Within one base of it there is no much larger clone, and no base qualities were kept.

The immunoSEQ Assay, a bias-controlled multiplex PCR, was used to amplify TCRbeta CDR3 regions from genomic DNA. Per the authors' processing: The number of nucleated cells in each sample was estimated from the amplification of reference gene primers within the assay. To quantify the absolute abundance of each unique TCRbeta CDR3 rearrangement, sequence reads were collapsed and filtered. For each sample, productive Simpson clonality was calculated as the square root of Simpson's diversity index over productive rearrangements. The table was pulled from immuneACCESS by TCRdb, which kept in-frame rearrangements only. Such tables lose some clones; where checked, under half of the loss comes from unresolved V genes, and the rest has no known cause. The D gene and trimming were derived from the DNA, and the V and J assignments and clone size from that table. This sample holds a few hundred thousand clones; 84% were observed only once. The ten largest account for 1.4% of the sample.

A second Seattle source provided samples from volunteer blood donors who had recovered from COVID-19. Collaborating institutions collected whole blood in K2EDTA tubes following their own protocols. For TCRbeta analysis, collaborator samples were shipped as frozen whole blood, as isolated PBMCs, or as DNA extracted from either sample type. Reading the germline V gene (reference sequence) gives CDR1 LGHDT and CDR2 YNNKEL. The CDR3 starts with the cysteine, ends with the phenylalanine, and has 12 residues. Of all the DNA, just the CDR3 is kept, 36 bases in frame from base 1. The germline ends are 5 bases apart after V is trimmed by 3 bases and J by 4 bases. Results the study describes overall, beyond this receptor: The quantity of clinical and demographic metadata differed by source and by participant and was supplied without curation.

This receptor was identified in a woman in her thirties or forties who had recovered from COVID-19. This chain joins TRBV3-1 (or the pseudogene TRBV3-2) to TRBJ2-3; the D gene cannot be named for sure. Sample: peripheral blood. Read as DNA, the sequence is TGTGCCAGCAGCCAGGGCCCAGATACGCAGTATTTT. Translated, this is CASSQGPDTQYF.